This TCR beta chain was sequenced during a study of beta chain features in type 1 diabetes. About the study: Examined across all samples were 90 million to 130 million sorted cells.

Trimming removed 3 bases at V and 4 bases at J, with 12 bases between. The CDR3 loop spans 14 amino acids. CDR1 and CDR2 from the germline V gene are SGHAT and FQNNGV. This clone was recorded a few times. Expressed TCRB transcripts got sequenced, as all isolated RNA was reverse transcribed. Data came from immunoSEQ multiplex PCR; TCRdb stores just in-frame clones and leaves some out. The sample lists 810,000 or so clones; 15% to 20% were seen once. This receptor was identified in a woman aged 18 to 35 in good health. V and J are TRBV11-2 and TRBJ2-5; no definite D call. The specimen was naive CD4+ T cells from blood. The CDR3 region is CASSFGGSPETQYF. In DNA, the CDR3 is TGTGCCAGCAGCTTTGGCGGCAGCCCAGAGACCCAGTACTTC.